This T cell receptor (beta chain) comes out of a study of cytomegalovirus exposure and HLA in healthy donors. Study results and caveats: Cytomegalovirus-associated status was assigned to 150 to 200 TCR beta chains.

Germline V gene lookup returns CDR1 MGHRA and CDR2 YSYEKL. The CDR3 length is 15 residues. Germline trimming cut 4 bases from V and 5 bases from J; bases unmatched to any gene: 9. The method was immunoSEQ multiplex PCR; TCRdb's version includes in-frame clones alone and lacks a portion of them. The sample contains about 200,000 clones, around 83% of which appear only once. Comments on this clone: The antigen is undetermined.

The source is a woman aged 25-40 years in good health and CMV-seropositive. This chain links TRBV4-1 with TRBJ1-2, with 8 nucleotides matching TRBD1. The sequenced sample was PBMCs. CDR3 region: CASSPQRTGKYGYTF. The CDR3 nucleotides read TGCGCCAGCAGCCCTCAACGGACAGGGAAATATGGCTACACCTTC.